What follows describes a single TCR beta chain. The data derive from a study of blood T cell repertoires in COVID-19. Study context: The cDNA or gDNA used as material had been derived from T cells, B-cell-depleted T cells, or PBMCs.

CDR1 and CDR2 (germline): SGHAT, FQDESV (reference sequence). Trimming cost V 5 bases and J 6 bases; bases outside gene matches: 9. The CDR3 totals 15 residues. Method: immunoSEQ multiplex PCR; TCRdb's copy keeps in-frame clones and lacks some. Among 120,000 or so clones listed, 80% were seen once. The chain joins TRBV11-1 to TRBJ2-1, with 8 positions matching TRBD2. Input material: peripheral blood. The sequence derives from a human donor in a cohort sampled during active COVID-19. The CDR3: CASSPTGGEGNEQFF. The CDR3 coding sequence is TGTGCCAGCAGCCCTACCGGGGGGGAGGGCAATGAGCAGTTCTTC.